Listed below are T cell receptor beta chains from one sample, sequenced in a study of T cell repertoires in cytomegalovirus infection. For these TCRs, the target antigens are not known. TCRdb reanalysed the reads using MiXCR and keeps one entry per CDR3 protein. The sample contains roughly 500,000 distinct CDR3 sequences, approximately 46% of which appear only once. Sequences were derived from cultured PBMCs, sampled from culture after CMV antigen stimulation. The receptor set was obtained from a human donor in good health (CMV status not recorded). Some clones in this sample may be carry-over from other donors' samples. The CDR3 runs from the conserved cysteine through the conserved F or W. A D gene is named only where the DNA matches it firmly. Part of the rows lack a size; the others show once, few, many or a class for expanded clones.

D gene	V gene	clone size	J gene	CDR3 protein	CDR3 DNA
TRBD2	TRBV4-3	-	TRBJ2-2	CASSPRTSGRVGELFF	TGCGCCAGCAGCCCGAGGACTAGCGGGAGGGTCGGGGAGCTGTTTTTT
TRBD2	TRBV6-6	-	TRBJ2-1	CASSFPRAGGTYEQFF	TGTGCCAGCAGTTTCCCCCGAGCGGGGGGGACGTATGAGCAGTTCTTC
TRBD2	TRBV12-3/TRBV12-4	few	TRBJ2-1	CASTPGTRGYNEQFF	TGTGCCAGCACCCCTGGGACTAGAGGGTACAATGAGCAGTTCTTC
TRBD1	TRBV15	once	TRBJ1-6	CATSVGQVVGSYNSPLHF	TGTGCCACCAGCGTTGGACAGGTCGTGGGCTCCTATAATTCACCCCTCCACTTT
TRBD2	TRBV12-3/TRBV12-4	-	TRBJ2-3	CDSTGAGRPDTQYF	TGTGACAGCACCGGAGCGGGGAGGCCAGATACGCAGTATTTT
-	TRBV12-3/TRBV12-4	few	TRBJ1-4	CASSPSRGGEKLFF	TGTGCCAGCAGTCCTTCCAGGGGAGGAGAAAAACTGTTTTTT
TRBD2	TRBV7-2	-	TRBJ2-5	CASSLIAGGGETQYF	TGTGCCAGCAGTTTAATAGCGGGTGGGGGAGAGACCCAGTACTTC
TRBD1	TRBV27	few	TRBJ1-1	CASSTRLGDRYAEAFF	TGTGCCAGCAGTACCCGATTGGGGGACAGGTATGCTGAAGCTTTCTTT
-	TRBV28	-	TRBJ1-2	CASSPPGANYGYTF	TGTGCCAGCAGTCCCCCGGGGGCTAACTATGGCTACACCTTC
-	TRBV4-3	few	TRBJ1-2	CASSQVRNLYYGYTF	TGCGCCAGCAGCCAAGTTCGGAACCTGTACTATGGCTACACCTTC
-	TRBV12-3/TRBV12-4	few	TRBJ2-2	CASTMVWAGELFF	TGTGCCAGCACCATGGTATGGGCCGGGGAGCTGTTTTTT
-	TRBV24-1	-	TRBJ2-2	CATSTRGTGELFF	TGTGCCACCAGCACCCGAGGGACCGGGGAGCTGTTTTTT
-	TRBV20-1	-	TRBJ2-1	CSAAAGQTNEQFF	TGCAGTGCCGCGGCGGGACAGACCAATGAGCAGTTCTTC
TRBD2	TRBV7-9	-	TRBJ2-7	CASSSTSGRAQEQYF	TGTGCCAGCAGCTCCACTAGCGGGAGGGCGCAAGAGCAGTACTTC
-	TRBV4-1	-	TRBJ2-3	CASSQVSRSGETDTQYF	TGCGCCAGCAGCCAAGTGTCCAGGTCGGGGGAAACAGATACGCAGTATTTT
-	TRBV6-6	few	TRBJ1-4	CASYEKTNEKLFF	TGTGCCAGTTACGAAAAAACTAATGAAAAACTGTTTTTT
-	TRBV7-6	few	TRBJ2-1	CASSLVTRNEQFF	TGTGCCAGCAGCTTAGTAACTAGGAATGAGCAGTTCTTC
TRBD2	TRBV7-8	few	TRBJ2-1	CASSQSGGYRFF	TGTGCCAGCAGCCAAAGCGGGGGGTACAGGTTCTTC
-	TRBV5-8	-	TRBJ1-5	CASSHTFSLDQPQHF	TGTGCCAGCAGCCATACCTTTTCTTTAGATCAGCCCCAGCATTTT
TRBD2	TRBV5-1	once	TRBJ2-5	CASSQDPGLAGETQYF	TGCGCCAGCAGCCAAGACCCGGGACTAGCGGGTGAGACCCAGTACTTC
-	TRBV7-6	few	TRBJ1-1	CASSLGIGGPTDTEAFF	TGTGCCAGCAGCTTAGGGATAGGAGGCCCAACCGACACTGAAGCTTTCTTT
-	TRBV6-2/TRBV6-3	few	TRBJ2-2	CAIHYSEASETGELFF	TGTGCCATCCACTACTCGGAGGCTAGTGAGACCGGGGAGCTGTTTTTT
-	TRBV20-1	-	TRBJ1-6	CSASQAPGSPLHF	TGCAGTGCATCGCAGGCCCCCGGCTCACCCCTCCACTTT